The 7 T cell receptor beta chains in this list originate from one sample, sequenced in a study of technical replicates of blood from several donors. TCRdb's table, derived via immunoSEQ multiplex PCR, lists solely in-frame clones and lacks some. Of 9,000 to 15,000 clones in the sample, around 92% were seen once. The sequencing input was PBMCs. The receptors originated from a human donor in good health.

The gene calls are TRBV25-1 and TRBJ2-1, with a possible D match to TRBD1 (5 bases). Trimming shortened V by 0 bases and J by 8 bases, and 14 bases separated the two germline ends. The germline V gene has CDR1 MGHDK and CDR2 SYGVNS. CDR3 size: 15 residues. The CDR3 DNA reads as TGTGCCAGCAGTGAATATCAGGCGGTCAGGGATGAGCAGTTCTTC. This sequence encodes CASSEYQAVRDEQFF.

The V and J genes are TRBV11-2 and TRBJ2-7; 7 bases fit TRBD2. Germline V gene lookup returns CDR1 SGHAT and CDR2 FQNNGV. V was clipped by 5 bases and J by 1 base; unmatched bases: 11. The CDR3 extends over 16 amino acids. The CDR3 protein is CASSAPWGEGSYEQYF. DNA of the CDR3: TGTGCCAGCAGCGCCCCGTGGGGGGAGGGATCCTACGAGCAGTACTTC.

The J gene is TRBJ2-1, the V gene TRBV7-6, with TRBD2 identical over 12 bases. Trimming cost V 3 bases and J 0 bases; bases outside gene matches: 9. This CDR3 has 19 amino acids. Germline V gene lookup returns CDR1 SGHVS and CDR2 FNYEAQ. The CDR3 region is CASSFRTSGIGGSYNEQFF. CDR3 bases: TGTGCCAGCAGCTTCAGGACTAGCGGGATAGGGGGCTCCTACAATGAGCAGTTCTTC.

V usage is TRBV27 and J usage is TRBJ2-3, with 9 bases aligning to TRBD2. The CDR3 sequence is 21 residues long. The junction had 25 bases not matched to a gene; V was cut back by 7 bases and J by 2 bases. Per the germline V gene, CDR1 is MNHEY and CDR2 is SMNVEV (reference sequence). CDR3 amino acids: CASTPDSGGRALRFYTDTQYF. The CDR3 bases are TGTGCCAGCACCCCCGATTCCGGCGGGAGGGCCTTACGATTCTACACAGATACGCAGTATTTT.

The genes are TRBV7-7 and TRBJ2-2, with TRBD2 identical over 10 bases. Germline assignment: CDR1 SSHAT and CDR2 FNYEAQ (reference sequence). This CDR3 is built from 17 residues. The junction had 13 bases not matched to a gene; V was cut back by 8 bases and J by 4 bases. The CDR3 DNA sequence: TGTGCCAGCGGCCAACGGGCTAGCGGGAGCGGCACCGGGGAGCTGTTTTTT. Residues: CASGQRASGSGTGELFF.

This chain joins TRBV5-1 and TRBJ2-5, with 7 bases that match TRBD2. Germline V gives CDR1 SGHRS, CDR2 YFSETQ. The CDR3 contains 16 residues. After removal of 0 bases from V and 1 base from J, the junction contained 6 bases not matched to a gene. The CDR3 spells CASSLGTRRAQETQYF. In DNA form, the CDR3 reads TGCGCCAGCAGCTTGGGGACTAGGAGGGCCCAAGAGACCCAGTACTTC.

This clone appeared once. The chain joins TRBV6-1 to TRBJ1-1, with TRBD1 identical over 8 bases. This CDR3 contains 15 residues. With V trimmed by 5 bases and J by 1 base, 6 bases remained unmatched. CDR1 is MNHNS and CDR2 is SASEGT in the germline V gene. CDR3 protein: CASSSGQGRNTEAFF. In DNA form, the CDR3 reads TGTGCCAGCAGTTCCGGACAGGGAAGGAACACTGAAGCTTTCTTT.